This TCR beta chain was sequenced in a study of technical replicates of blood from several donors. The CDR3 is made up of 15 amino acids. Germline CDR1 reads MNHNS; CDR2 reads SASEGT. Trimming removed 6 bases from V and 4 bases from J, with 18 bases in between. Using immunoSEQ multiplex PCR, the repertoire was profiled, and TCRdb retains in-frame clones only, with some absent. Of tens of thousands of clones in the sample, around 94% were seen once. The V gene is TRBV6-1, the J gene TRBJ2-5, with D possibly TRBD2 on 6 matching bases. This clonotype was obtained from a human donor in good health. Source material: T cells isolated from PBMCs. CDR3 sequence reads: CASSPTPGVLETQYF. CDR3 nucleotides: TGTGCCAGCAGCCCTACCCCGGGGGTCTTAGAGACCCAGTACTTC.